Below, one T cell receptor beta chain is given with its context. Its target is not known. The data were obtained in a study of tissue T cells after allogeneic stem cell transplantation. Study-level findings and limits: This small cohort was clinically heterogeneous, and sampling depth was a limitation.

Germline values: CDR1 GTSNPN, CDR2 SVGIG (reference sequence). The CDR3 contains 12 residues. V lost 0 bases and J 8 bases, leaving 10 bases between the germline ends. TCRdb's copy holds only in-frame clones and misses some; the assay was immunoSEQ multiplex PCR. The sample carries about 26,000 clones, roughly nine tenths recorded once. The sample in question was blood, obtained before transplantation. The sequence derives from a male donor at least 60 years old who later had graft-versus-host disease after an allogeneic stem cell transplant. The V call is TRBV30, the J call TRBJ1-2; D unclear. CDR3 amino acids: CAWSVLGSGYTF. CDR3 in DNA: TGTGCCTGGAGTGTACTGGGTAGCGGCTACACCTTC.